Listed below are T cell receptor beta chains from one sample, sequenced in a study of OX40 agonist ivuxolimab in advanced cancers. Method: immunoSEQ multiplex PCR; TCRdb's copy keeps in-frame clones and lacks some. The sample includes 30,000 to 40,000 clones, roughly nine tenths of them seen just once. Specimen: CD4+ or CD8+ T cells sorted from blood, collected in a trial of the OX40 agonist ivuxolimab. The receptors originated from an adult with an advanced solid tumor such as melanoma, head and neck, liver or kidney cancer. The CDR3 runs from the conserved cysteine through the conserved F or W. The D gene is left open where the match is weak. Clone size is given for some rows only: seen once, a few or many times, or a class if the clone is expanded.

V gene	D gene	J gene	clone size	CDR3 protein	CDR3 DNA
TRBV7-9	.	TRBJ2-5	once	CASSLVYGRMGETQYF	TGTGCCAGCAGCTTAGTATACGGGAGAATGGGAGAGACCCAGTACTTC
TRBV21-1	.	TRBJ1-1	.	CASSKTGTSMNTEAFF	TGTGCCAGCAGCAAAACAGGGACCAGTATGAACACTGAAGCTTTCTTT
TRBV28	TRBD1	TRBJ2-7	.	CASSGGTGVGYEQYF	TGTGCCAGCAGCGGTGGGACAGGGGTGGGCTACGAGCAGTACTTC
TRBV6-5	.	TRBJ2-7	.	CASSYSLDSEDYEQYF	TGTGCCAGCAGTTACTCGTTGGACAGCGAGGACTACGAGCAGTACTTC
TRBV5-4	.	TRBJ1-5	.	CASSLGPGGNQPQHF	TGTGCCAGCAGCTTGGGCCCAGGTGGCAATCAGCCCCAGCATTTT
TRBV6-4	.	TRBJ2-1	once	CASSDYPGSSYNEQFF	TGTGCCAGCAGTGATTATCCGGGGAGCTCCTACAATGAGCAGTTCTTC
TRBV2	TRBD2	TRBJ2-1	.	CASIGGPRASGINNEQFF	TGTGCCAGCATCGGGGGACCGCGCGCTAGCGGAATAAACAATGAGCAGTTCTTC
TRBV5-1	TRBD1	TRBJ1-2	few	CASSFTGTGGVYGYTF	TGCGCCAGCAGCTTTACCGGGACAGGGGGCGTTTATGGCTACACCTTC
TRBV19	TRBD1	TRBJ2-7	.	CASSPSHRGPASRVYEQYF	TGTGCCAGTAGTCCGTCTCACAGGGGTCCTGCCTCCCGAGTCTACGAGCAGTACTTC
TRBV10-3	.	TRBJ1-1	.	CAIRTPGGHNTEAFF	TGTGCCATCAGGACCCCCGGGGGCCATAACACTGAAGCTTTCTTT
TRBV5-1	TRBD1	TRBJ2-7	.	CASSLGETGGNEQYF	TGCGCCAGCAGCTTGGGAGAGACAGGGGGCAACGAGCAGTACTTC
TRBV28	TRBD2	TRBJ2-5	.	CASSLSSGGVETQYF	TGTGCCAGCAGTTTGTCAAGCGGGGGCGTTGAGACCCAGTACTTC
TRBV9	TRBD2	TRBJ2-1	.	CASSVVPPPLADEQFF	TGTGCCAGCAGCGTAGTCCCCCCCCCTCTAGCGGATGAGCAGTTCTTC
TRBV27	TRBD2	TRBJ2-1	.	CASSFGPSGEYNEQFF	TGTGCCAGCAGTTTCGGGCCTAGCGGAGAATACAATGAGCAGTTCTTC
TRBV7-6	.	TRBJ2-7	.	CASSLGRGIPEQYF	TGTGCCAGCAGCTTAGGTCGAGGGATTCCCGAGCAGTACTTC
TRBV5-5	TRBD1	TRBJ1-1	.	CASSAQGADTEAFF	TGTGCCAGCAGCGCCCAGGGGGCAGACACTGAAGCTTTCTTT
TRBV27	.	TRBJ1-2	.	CASSLGAAYGYTF	TGTGCCAGCAGTTTGGGGGCCGCCTATGGCTACACCTTC
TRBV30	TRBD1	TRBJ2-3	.	CAWNVQGDADTQYF	TGTGCCTGGAATGTGCAGGGGGACGCAGATACGCAGTATTTT
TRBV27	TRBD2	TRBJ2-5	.	CASSVSGLADLQETQYF	TGTGCCAGCAGTGTCTCGGGACTAGCGGACCTACAAGAGACCCAGTACTTC
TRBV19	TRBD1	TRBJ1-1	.	CASKEGATEAFF	TGTGCCAGTAAGGAGGGGGCCACTGAAGCTTTCTTT
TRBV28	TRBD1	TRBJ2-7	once	CASSPPTGTGVDEQYF	TGTGCCAGCAGTCCCCCAACCGGGACAGGGGTCGACGAGCAGTACTTC
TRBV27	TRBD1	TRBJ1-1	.	CASSLSTGARETEAFF	TGTGCCAGCAGTTTATCGACAGGGGCTCGAGAGACTGAAGCTTTCTTT
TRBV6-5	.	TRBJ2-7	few	CASSLWGGPAYEQYF	TGTGCCAGCAGTTTATGGGGCGGACCGGCCTACGAGCAGTACTTC
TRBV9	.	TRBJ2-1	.	CASSVEGQGEQFF	TGTGCCAGCAGCGTAGAGGGGCAGGGCGAGCAGTTCTTC
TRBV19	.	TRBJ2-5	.	CASSSPLETQYF	TGTGCCAGTAGCTCGCCCCTGGAGACCCAGTACTTC
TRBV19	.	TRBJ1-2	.	CASSATPADGYTF	TGTGCCAGTAGTGCTACTCCTGCGGATGGCTACACCTTC
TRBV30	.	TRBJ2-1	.	CAWTGGGPPQFF	TGTGCCTGGACAGGGGGGGGCCCGCCGCAGTTCTTC
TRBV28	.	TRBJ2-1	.	CASSWGVYNEQFF	TGTGCCAGCAGTTGGGGAGTCTACAATGAGCAGTTCTTC
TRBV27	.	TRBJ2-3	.	CASSFSVLGAQYF	TGTGCCAGCAGTTTTTCGGTGTTGGGGGCGCAGTATTTT
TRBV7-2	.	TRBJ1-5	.	CASSLARSSNQPQHF	TGTGCCAGCAGCTTAGCCAGGTCTAGCAATCAGCCCCAGCATTTT
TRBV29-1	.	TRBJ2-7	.	CSVALGGEVEQYF	TGCAGCGTTGCCCTCGGAGGGGAGGTCGAGCAGTACTTC
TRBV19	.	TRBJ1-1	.	CASSTGDTEAFF	TGTGCCAGTAGTACAGGGGACACTGAAGCTTTCTTT
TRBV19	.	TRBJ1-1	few	CASHVGTEAFF	TGTGCCAGCCACGTCGGGACTGAAGCTTTCTTT
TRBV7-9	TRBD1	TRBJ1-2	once	CASSLARQGGYYGYTF	TGTGCCAGCAGCTTAGCTCGGCAGGGGGGATACTATGGCTACACCTTC
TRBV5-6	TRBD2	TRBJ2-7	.	CASSSTSGSIYEQYF	TGTGCCAGCAGCTCTACTAGCGGGAGTATTTACGAGCAGTACTTC
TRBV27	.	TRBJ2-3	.	CASSFFPPDTQYF	TGTGCCAGCAGTTTTTTCCCCCCAGATACGCAGTATTTT
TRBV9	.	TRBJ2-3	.	CASSVGGTGTDTQYF	TGTGCCAGCAGCGTGGGCGGAACTGGCACAGATACGCAGTATTTT